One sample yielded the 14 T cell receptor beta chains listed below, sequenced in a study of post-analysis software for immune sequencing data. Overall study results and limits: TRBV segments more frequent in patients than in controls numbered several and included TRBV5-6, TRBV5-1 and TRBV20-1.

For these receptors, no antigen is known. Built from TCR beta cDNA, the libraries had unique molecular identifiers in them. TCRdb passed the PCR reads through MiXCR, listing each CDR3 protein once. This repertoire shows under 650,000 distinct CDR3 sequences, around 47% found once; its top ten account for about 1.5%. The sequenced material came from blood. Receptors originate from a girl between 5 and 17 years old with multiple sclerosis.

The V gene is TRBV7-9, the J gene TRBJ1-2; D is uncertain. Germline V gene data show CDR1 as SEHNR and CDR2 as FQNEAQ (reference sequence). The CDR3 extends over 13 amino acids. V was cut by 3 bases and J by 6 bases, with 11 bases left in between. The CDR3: CASSFSDPDGYTF. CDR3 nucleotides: TGTGCCAGCAGCTTCTCTGATCCCGATGGCTACACCTTC.

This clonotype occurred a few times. This CDR3 is CASTRERQETQYF. The CDR3 bases are TGTGCCAGCACGAGGGAGAGGCAAGAGACCCAGTACTTC. This chain connects TRBV2 to TRBJ2-5; possibly TRBD2 for D (5 bases). The CDR3 has 13 residues. The germline V gene encodes CDR1 SNHLY and CDR2 FYNNEI. Trimming took off 7 bases at V and 2 bases at J, with 11 bases between the two ends.

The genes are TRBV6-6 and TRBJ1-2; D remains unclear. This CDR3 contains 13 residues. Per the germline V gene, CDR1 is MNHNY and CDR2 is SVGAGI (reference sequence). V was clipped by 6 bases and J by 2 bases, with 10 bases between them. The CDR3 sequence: CASRYQENYGYTF. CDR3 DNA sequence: TGTGCCAGCAGATATCAGGAGAACTATGGCTACACCTTC.

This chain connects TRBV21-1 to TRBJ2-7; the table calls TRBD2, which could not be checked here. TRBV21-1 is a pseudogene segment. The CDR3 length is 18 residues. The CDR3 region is CASSKLWLAGVPSYEQYF. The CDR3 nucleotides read TGTGCCAGCAGCAAACTGTGGCTAGCGGGGGTACCCTCCTACGAGCAGTACTTC.

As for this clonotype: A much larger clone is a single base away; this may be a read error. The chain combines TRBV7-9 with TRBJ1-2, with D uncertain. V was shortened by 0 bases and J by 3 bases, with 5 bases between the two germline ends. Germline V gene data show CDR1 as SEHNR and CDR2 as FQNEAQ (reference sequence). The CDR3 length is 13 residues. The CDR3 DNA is TGTGCCAGCAGCTTAGCACAGTACTATGGCTACACCTTC. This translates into CASSLAQYYGYTF.

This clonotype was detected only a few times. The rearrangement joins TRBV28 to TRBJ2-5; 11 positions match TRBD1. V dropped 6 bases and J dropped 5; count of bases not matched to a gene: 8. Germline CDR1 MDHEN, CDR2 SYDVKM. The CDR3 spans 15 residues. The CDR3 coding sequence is TGTGCCAGCAGACCGGGACAGGGGGTTTATGAGACCCAGTACTTC. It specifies CASRPGQGVYETQYF. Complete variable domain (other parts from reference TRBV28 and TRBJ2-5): DVKVTQSSRYLVKRTGEKVFLECVQDMDHENMFWYRQDPGLGLRLIYFSYDVKMKEKGDIPEGYSVSREKKERFSLILESASTNQTSMYLCASRPGQGVYETQYFGPGTRLLVL.

The CDR3 spells CASSLVFAGEGDGYTF. CDR3 sequence (DNA): TGTGCCAGCAGTTTAGTTTTTGCAGGGGAAGGGGATGGCTACACCTTC. The chain has TRBV12-3 or TRBV12-4 and TRBJ1-2, with D perhaps TRBD1 (6 bases). V was pared by 1 base and J by 6 bases, with 18 bases between. The CDR3 is 16 amino acids.

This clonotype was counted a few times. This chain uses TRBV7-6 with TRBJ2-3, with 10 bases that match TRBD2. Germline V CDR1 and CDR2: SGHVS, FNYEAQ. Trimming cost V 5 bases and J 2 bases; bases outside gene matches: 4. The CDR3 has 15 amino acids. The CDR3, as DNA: TGTGCCAGCAGCCAGCGGGGGGGACTCACAGATACGCAGTATTTT. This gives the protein CASSQRGGLTDTQYF.

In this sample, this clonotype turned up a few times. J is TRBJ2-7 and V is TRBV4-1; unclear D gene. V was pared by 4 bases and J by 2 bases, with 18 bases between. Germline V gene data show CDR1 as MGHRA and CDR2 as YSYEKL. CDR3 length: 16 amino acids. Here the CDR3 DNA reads TGCGCCAGCAGCCCTCCACCGGGTCCTAAGACCTACGAGCAGTACTTC. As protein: CASSPPPGPKTYEQYF.

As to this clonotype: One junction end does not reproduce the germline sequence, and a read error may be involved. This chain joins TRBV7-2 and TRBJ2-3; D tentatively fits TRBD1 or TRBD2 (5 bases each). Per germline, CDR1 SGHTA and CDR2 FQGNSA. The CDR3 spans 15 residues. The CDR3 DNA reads TGTGCCAGCAGCACGGGGCTTCCTAGCACAGATGCGCAGTATTTT. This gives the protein CASSTGLPSTDAQYF. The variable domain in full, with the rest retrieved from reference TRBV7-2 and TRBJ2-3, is GAGVSQSPSNKVTEKGKDVELRCDPISGHTALYWYRQSLGQGLEFLIYFQGNSAPDKSGLPSDRFSAERTGGSVSTLTIQRTQQEDSAVYLCASSTGLPSTDAQYFGPGTRLTVL.

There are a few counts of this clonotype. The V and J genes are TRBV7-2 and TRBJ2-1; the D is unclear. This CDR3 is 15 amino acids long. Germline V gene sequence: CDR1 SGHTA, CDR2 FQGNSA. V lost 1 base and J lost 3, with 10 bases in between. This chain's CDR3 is CASSLVSKFYNEQFF. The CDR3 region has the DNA TGTGCCAGCAGCTTAGTTTCAAAGTTCTACAATGAGCAGTTCTTC.

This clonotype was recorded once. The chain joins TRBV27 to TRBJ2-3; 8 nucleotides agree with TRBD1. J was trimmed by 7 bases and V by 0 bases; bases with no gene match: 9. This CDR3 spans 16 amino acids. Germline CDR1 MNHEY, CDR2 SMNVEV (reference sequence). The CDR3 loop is CASSLSPDRVMNTQYF. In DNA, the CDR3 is TGTGCCAGCAGTTTATCCCCGGACAGGGTTATGAATACGCAGTATTTT.

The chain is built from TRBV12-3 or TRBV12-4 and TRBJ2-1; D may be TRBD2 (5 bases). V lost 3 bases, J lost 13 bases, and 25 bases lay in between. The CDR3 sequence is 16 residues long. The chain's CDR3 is CASSLGERLLRGHQFF. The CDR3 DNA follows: TGTGCCAGCAGTTTGGGAGAGCGCTTGTTACGGGGTCACCAGTTCTTC.

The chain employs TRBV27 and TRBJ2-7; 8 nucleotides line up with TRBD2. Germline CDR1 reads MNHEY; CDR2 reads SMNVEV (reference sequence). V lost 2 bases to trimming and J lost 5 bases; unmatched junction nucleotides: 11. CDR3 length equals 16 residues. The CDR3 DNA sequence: TGTGCCAGCAGTTTACGATTACTTGCGGGGGGCAACGAGCAGTACTTC. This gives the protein CASSLRLLAGGNEQYF.